The TCR beta chain described here comes from a study of T cell clonality in common variable immunodeficiency. Study findings and constraints: Fewer deletions and N-nucleotide insertions were reportedly seen in common variable immunodeficiency TCR beta sequences.

At least ten counts were recorded for this clone. Its matching antigen is unknown. From the germline J gene comes the end of the CDR3, since the read stops 3 residues before it. This CDR3 contains 14 residues. CDR1 and CDR2 from the germline V gene are SGHTA and FQGNSA. V trimming: 3 bases; J trimming: 7 bases; junction bases outside the gene matches: 5. Libraries were prepared by immunoSEQ multiplex PCR; TCRdb keeps only in-frame clonotypes and omits some of them. Altogether about 28,000 clones were found in the sample, and no singletons occur. The gene calls are TRBV7-2 and TRBJ1-5; 8 bases are shared with TRBD1. Sequencing was done on a sample of peripheral blood mononuclear cells. The sequence came from a human donor with common variable immunodeficiency. The part of the CDR3 DNA that was read is TGTGCCAGCAGCTTGGGACAGGTGAACCAGCCC. Translation gives CASSLGQVNQP. The whole CDR3 sequence is CASSLGQVNQPQHF.